What follows are 10 T cell receptor beta chains derived from one specimen sequenced in a study of blood T cell repertoires in COVID-19. Profiling relied on immunoSEQ multiplex PCR, and the TCRdb table lists in-frame clones only, not all of them. The repertoire has under 400,000 clones, more than 70% of them found once; the top ten carry approximately 1.9%. Sequencing was done on a sample of PBMCs or T cells enriched from blood (not recorded which). These receptor sequences come from a man in his forties in a cohort exposed to, infected with or recovered from COVID-19 (not recorded which).

The chain joins TRBV29-1 to TRBJ2-2, with TRBD1 identical over 9 bases. The CDR3 runs 15 residues. V dropped 4 bases and J dropped 5; count of bases not matched to a gene: 8. CDR1 is SQVTM and CDR2 is ANQGSEA in the germline V gene. CDR3 nucleotide sequence: TGCAGCGTTGCAGGACAGGGGACGAGTACCGGGGAGCTGTTTTTT. Translated, it gives CSVAGQGTSTGELFF.

The rearrangement links TRBV10-1 to TRBJ2-1, with 7 bases that match TRBD2. Germline assignment: CDR1 WNHNN and CDR2 SYGVQD (reference sequence). V lost 6 bases to trimming and J lost 1 base; unmatched junction nucleotides: 6. The CDR3 runs 15 residues. CDR3 in amino acids: CASSDRSGSYNEQFF. The CDR3 bases are TGCGCCAGCAGCGACCGTAGCGGGTCCTACAATGAGCAGTTCTTC.

The J gene is TRBJ2-3, the V gene TRBV3-1 (or the pseudogene TRBV3-2); possible D gene TRBD1, 6 bases. Trimming took off 1 base at V and 4 bases at J, with 18 bases between the two ends. Germline V gives CDR1 LGHDT, CDR2 YNNKEL (reference sequence). There are 17 residues in the CDR3. The CDR3 region has the DNA TGTGCCAGCAGCCAAGTGTATGCAGGGGTGGGCCCAGATACGCAGTATTTT. This codes for CASSQVYAGVGPDTQYF.

The J gene is TRBJ1-3, the V gene TRBV4-1; a possible D gene is TRBD1 (5 bases). The V gene's germline CDR1 is MGHRA and CDR2 YSYEKL. This CDR3 is 14 amino acids long. V gave up 0 bases and J gave up 8 bases, with 11 bases separating them. CDR3 sequence: CASSQDRLGHTIYF. DNA of the CDR3: TGCGCCAGCAGCCAAGACAGGCTGGGGCACACCATATATTTT.

This chain connects TRBV5-1 to TRBJ2-1, with D possibly matching TRBD1 (6 bases). The CDR3 extends over 15 amino acids. The V gene lost 4 bases and the J gene lost 0 bases, with 11 bases spanning the gap. Germline V gene sequence: CDR1 SGHRS, CDR2 YFSETQ. This CDR3 is CASSPQGGSYNEQFF. CDR3 in DNA: TGCGCCAGCAGCCCACAGGGTGGCTCCTACAATGAGCAGTTCTTC.

The CDR3 DNA is TGTGCCAGCAGCTTAAGCGGCGGGAGAGGAACCGGGGAGCTGTTTTTT. It is translated as CASSLSGGRGTGELFF. V gene TRBV7-8 combines with J gene TRBJ2-2; 7 bases align to TRBD2. With V trimmed by 2 bases and J by 5 bases, 8 bases remained unmatched. Per germline, CDR1 SGHVS and CDR2 FQNEAQ. CDR3 length equals 16 residues. The full variable domain, rest sourced from reference TRBV7-8 and TRBJ2-2, is GAGVSQSPRYKVAKRGQDVALRCDPISGHVSLFWYQQALGQGPEFLTYFQNEAQLDKSGLPSDRFFAERPEGSVSTLKIQRTQQEDSAVYLCASSLSGGRGTGELFFGEGSRLTVL.

CDR3 protein: CASSYTSGSTDTQYF. Here the CDR3 DNA reads TGTGCCAGCAGTTACACTAGCGGTAGCACAGATACGCAGTATTTT. The chain recombines TRBV6-5 with TRBJ2-3; 8 bases are a match to TRBD2. CDR1 and CDR2 (germline): MNHEY, SVGAGI. The CDR3 length is 15 residues. V shed 2 bases, J shed 0 bases, and the junction held 1 base outside the gene matches.

This chain connects TRBV18 to TRBJ1-6; 7 positions agree with TRBD1. Looked up from germline, CDR1 is KGHSH and CDR2 is LQKENI. The CDR3 loop spans 18 amino acids. V lost 1 base to trimming and J lost 10 bases; unmatched junction nucleotides: 16. The CDR3 DNA sequence: TGTGCCAGCTCACCACGAGATCAGGGGGTCGGGGTAAGGTCACCCCTCCACTTT. Translation: CASSPRDQGVGVRSPLHF. Supplemented by reference TRBV18 and TRBJ1-6, the full variable domain reads NAGVMQNPRHLVRRRGQEARLRCSPMKGHSHVYWYRQLPEEGLKFMVYLQKENIIDESGMPKERFSAEFPKEGPSILRIQQVVRGDSAAYFCASSPRDQGVGVRSPLHFGNGTRLTVT.

In DNA, the CDR3 is TGTGCCAGCTCACCAGGTACTCAATCCTACGAGCAGTACTTC. It encodes CASSPGTQSYEQYF. This chain connects TRBV18 to TRBJ2-7; no clear D. The germline V and J ends were trimmed by 2 bases and 1 base, with 9 bases remaining between them. Looked up from germline, CDR1 is KGHSH and CDR2 is LQKENI. This CDR3 contains 14 residues.

The chain recombines TRBV9 with TRBJ2-7; D gene uncertain. Trimming left V 0 bases short and J 4 bases short, with 14 bases between. The CDR3 has 15 residues. CDR1 is SGDLS and CDR2 is YYNGEE in the germline V gene. For the CDR3, the DNA is TGTGCCAGCAGCGTAGGAGGCTCCAGCCGGTACGAGCAGTACTTC. Encoded protein: CASSVGGSSRYEQYF.